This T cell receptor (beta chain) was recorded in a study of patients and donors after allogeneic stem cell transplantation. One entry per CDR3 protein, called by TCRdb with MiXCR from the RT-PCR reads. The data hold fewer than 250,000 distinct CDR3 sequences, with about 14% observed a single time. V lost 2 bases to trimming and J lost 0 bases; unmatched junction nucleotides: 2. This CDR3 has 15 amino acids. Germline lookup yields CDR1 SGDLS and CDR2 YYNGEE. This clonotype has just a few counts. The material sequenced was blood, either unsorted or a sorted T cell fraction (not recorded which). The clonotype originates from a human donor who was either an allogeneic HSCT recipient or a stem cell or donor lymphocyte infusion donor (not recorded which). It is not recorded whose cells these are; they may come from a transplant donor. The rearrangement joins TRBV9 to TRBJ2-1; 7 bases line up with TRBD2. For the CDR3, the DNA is TGTGCCAGCAGCGTTCGCGGGAGCTCCTACAATGAGCAGTTCTTC. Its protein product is CASSVRGSSYNEQFF.